Listed here are 30 T cell receptor beta chains from one sample, sequenced in a study of shared clonotypes between healthy human individuals. Generated by immunoSEQ multiplex PCR, the TCRdb table keeps only in-frame clones and is missing some. The sample consists of about 490,000 clones, 70% to 80% of them appearing once. Sequencing was carried out using PBMCs. The receptors originated from a woman aged 40 to 50 in good health. Some clones in this sample may be carry-over from other donors' samples.

The J gene is TRBJ1-5, the V gene TRBV28; D not resolved. CDR3 size: 19 residues. V lost 5 bases to trimming and J lost 0 bases, with 23 bases between them. The germline gives CDR1 MDHEN, CDR2 SYDVKM. The CDR3 reads CASSLLILAGKRSNQPQHF. The CDR3 DNA sequence: TGTGCCAGCAGTCTTCTCATATTAGCGGGGAAACGTAGCAATCAGCCCCAGCATTTT.

The chain has TRBV7-6 and TRBJ2-7, with TRBD2 matching over 8 bases. V shed 1 base, J shed 4 bases, and the junction held 6 bases outside the gene matches. The CDR3 sequence is 15 residues long. CDR1 is SGHVS and CDR2 is FNYEAQ in the germline V gene. In nucleotides, the CDR3 is TGTGCCAGCAGCTTAGGGGTAGCGGGAAGGTACGAGCAGTACTTC. Residues: CASSLGVAGRYEQYF.

The chain carries TRBV30 and TRBJ1-4; D gene unclear. The CDR3 is 13 amino acids. Germline V gives CDR1 GTSNPN, CDR2 SVGIG (reference sequence). V was cut by 3 bases and J by 6 bases, with 11 bases left in between. The CDR3 DNA follows: TGTGCCTGGAGCGGGTACGGGGATGAAAAACTGTTTTTT. This sequence encodes CAWSGYGDEKLFF.

V is TRBV19 and J is TRBJ1-2; the D is unclear. CDR1 and CDR2 from the germline V gene are LNHDA and SQIVND (reference sequence). CDR3 length: 13 residues. V dropped 3 bases and J dropped 4 bases, with 9 bases sitting between them. The CDR3 DNA follows: TGTGCCAGTAGTATCGGGTCGGTCTATGGCTACACCTTC. Translation: CASSIGSVYGYTF.

This clone was detected only once. The chain has TRBV5-6 and TRBJ2-7; 8 bases are shared with TRBD1. Per the germline V gene, CDR1 is SGHDT and CDR2 is YYEEEE. J gave up 0 bases and V 4 bases, and 9 bases lay outside the gene matches. The CDR3 consists of 16 residues. The CDR3 bases are TGTGCCAGCAGCCCGACACGGGACAGGAGCTCCTACGAGCAGTACTTC. As protein: CASSPTRDRSSYEQYF.

The J gene is TRBJ1-1, the V gene TRBV12-5; no reliable D call. Trimming removed 3 bases at V and 3 bases at J, with 11 bases between. The V gene's germline CDR1 is LGHNT and CDR2 FRNRAP. There are 14 residues in the CDR3. The CDR3 here is CASGFEGMYTEAFF. The CDR3 DNA reads as TGTGCTAGTGGTTTTGAAGGTATGTACACTGAAGCTTTCTTT. The full variable domain, its missing parts supplied by reference TRBV12-5 and TRBJ1-1, is DARVTQTPRHKVTEMGQEVTMRCQPILGHNTVFWYRQTMMQGLELLAYFRNRAPLDDSGMPKDRFSAEMPDATLATLKIQPSEPRDSAVYFCASGFEGMYTEAFFGQGTRLTVV.

The chain employs TRBV6-6 and TRBJ1-5; no reliable D call. The CDR3 has 13 amino acids. Germline V lookup: CDR1 MNHNY, CDR2 SVGAGI (reference sequence). V was trimmed by 0 bases and J by 0 bases, leaving 0 bases between them. CDR3 sequence (DNA): TGTGCCAGCAGTTACTCTAGCAATCAGCCCCAGCATTTT. Its protein is CASSYSSNQPQHF.

This chain links TRBV19 with TRBJ1-1; the D gene is possibly TRBD1 (5 bases). The ends were cut back, 5 bases at V and 4 bases at J, with 14 bases in the middle. The CDR3 loop spans 14 amino acids. Germline values: CDR1 LNHDA, CDR2 SQIVND (reference sequence). The CDR3 sequence is CASSEEGLFTEAFF. CDR3 in DNA: TGTGCCAGTAGTGAGGAGGGGTTGTTCACTGAAGCTTTCTTT.

V gene TRBV11-3 combines with J gene TRBJ2-7; D is unclear. V gave up 1 base and J gave up 3 bases, with 7 bases separating them. This CDR3 comprises 13 residues. CDR1 SGHNT and CDR2 YENEEA come from the germline V gene. The CDR3 reads CASSLGDGYEQYF. CDR3 coding DNA: TGTGCCAGCAGCTTAGGTGATGGCTACGAGCAGTACTTC.

In its sample, this clone was seen a few times. The chain is built from TRBV5-1 and TRBJ2-7, with D unresolved. The CDR3 is 14 amino acids. Germline assignment: CDR1 SGHRS and CDR2 YFSETQ. The V end was cut by 0 bases, the J end by 5 bases, with 12 bases between. The CDR3 nucleotides are TGCGCCAGCAGCTTGGAAGGCAGCTTGGACGAGCAGTACTTC. Its translation is CASSLEGSLDEQYF.

The rearrangement uses TRBV2 and TRBJ2-5; D is possibly TRBD1 (5 bases). Germline loops: CDR1 SNHLY, CDR2 FYNNEI. Trimming cost V 2 bases and J 3 bases, with 10 bases left between them. The CDR3 contains 14 residues. This CDR3 reads CASSELRVEETQYF. CDR3 sequence (DNA): TGTGCCAGCAGTGAACTCAGGGTGGAAGAGACCCAGTACTTC.

The count of this clone is one. Here the CDR3 reads CASSLGRSNTEAFF. In DNA form, the CDR3 reads TGTGCCAGCAGCCTAGGGAGGTCGAACACTGAAGCTTTCTTT. V gene TRBV9 combines with J gene TRBJ1-1, with D unresolved. V was trimmed by 4 bases and J by 1 base, leaving 11 bases between them. The CDR3 length is 14 residues. Germline lookup yields CDR1 SGDLS and CDR2 YYNGEE.

This clone was detected only a few times. CDR3 protein: CSVARQGLETQYF. CDR3 sequence (DNA): TGCAGCGTTGCTAGACAGGGGTTGGAGACCCAGTACTTC. This chain connects TRBV29-1 to TRBJ2-5, with 8 nucleotides matching TRBD1. CDR3 length: 13 amino acids. With V trimmed by 4 bases and J by 5 bases, 6 bases remained unmatched. Germline V gene data show CDR1 as SQVTM and CDR2 as ANQGSEA.

A word on this clone: One end of the junction fails to match germline, which may point to a read error. The chain carries TRBV11-2 and TRBJ1-1; no clear D gene. The CDR3 extends over 15 amino acids. CDR1 is SGHAT, CDR2 FQNNGV, per germline. The DNA for the CDR3 is TGTGCCAGCAGCTTCTTTAGAGGGAGGAGTTCAGAAGCTCTCTTT. The encoded protein is CASSFFRGRSSEALF.

This clone has more than one count but fewer than ten. This chain uses TRBV5-1 with TRBJ2-7; D is undetermined. From germline, CDR1 is SGHRS and CDR2 YFSETQ. The CDR3 is 14 amino acids. The germline V and J ends were trimmed by 0 bases and 3 bases, with 10 bases remaining between them. CDR3 in DNA: TGCGCCAGCAGCTTGGCAGGTAGTCGCTACGAGCAGTACTTC. Translation: CASSLAGSRYEQYF.

Note on this clone: The same CDR3 arises from other DNA sequences in this sample as well. The chain uses TRBV5-1 and TRBJ2-7; tentatively, D is TRBD1 (5 bases). The V and J ends lost 2 bases and 0 bases respectively, with 9 bases between them. In germline, CDR1 is SGHRS, CDR2 YFSETQ. The CDR3 sequence is 14 residues long. The CDR3 spells CASSFQGGSYEQYF. The CDR3 region has the DNA TGCGCCAGCAGCTTCCAGGGCGGCTCCTACGAGCAGTACTTC.

The chain joins TRBV28 to TRBJ2-7; D not resolved. The length of the CDR3 is 11 residues. Germline CDR1 MDHEN, CDR2 SYDVKM. Trimming shortened V by 10 bases and J by 2 bases, and 9 bases separated the two germline ends. CDR3 coding DNA: TGTGCCACCGACGGGCCCTACGAGCAGTACTTC. This gives the protein CATDGPYEQYF.

The chain is built from TRBV6-1 and TRBJ2-3, with 8 positions matching TRBD1. The germline gives CDR1 MNHNS, CDR2 SASEGT. The V and J ends lost 8 bases and 2 bases, in that order; junction bases with no gene match: 6. The CDR3 is made up of 14 amino acids. CDR3 loop: CASRPGQDTDTQYF. DNA of the CDR3: TGTGCCAGCCGTCCGGGACAGGACACAGATACGCAGTATTTT.

The V call is TRBV5-1, the J call TRBJ1-3, with no clear D. The germline gives CDR1 SGHRS, CDR2 YFSETQ. Trimming cost V 0 bases and J 0 bases, with 7 bases left between them. The CDR3 covers 15 residues. The CDR3 nucleotides read TGCGCCAGCAGCTTGGGGCGGCCCTCTGGAAACACCATATATTTT. Its protein product is CASSLGRPSGNTIYF.

This chain joins TRBV7-2 and TRBJ2-3, with 7 bases fitting TRBD2. V gave up 9 bases and J gave up 1 base; unmatched junction bases: 4. The CDR3 is made up of 13 amino acids. Germline-derived CDR1 and CDR2 are SGHTA and FQGNSA. DNA of the CDR3: TGTGCCAGTAACGCGGGAGGCACAGATACGCAGTATTTT. This sequence encodes CASNAGGTDTQYF.

The rearrangement joins TRBV10-2 to TRBJ1-4, with D unresolved. Trimming left V 7 bases short and J 7 bases short, with 13 bases between. The CDR3 sequence is 13 residues long. Germline V gene lookup returns CDR1 WSHSY and CDR2 SAAADI. The CDR3 region has the DNA TGCGCCAGCAAACAGCAGACTCGTGAAAAACTGTTTTTT. Translated, it gives CASKQQTREKLFF.

V and J are TRBV13 and TRBJ1-1; D might be TRBD1 (5 bases). V was trimmed by 1 base and J by 3 bases, leaving 18 bases between them. Germline V CDR1 and CDR2: PRHDT, FYEKMQ (reference sequence). The CDR3 runs 17 residues. CDR3 DNA: TGTGCCAGCAGCTTAGTCTACGGGGTTGGAGGGGACACTGAAGCTTTCTTT. Protein sequence: CASSLVYGVGGDTEAFF.

The V gene is TRBV28, the J gene TRBJ2-7; 9 bases align to TRBD2. CDR3 length: 15 amino acids. The junction had 12 bases not matched to a gene; V was cut back by 6 bases and J by 6 bases. In germline, CDR1 is MDHEN, CDR2 SYDVKM. The CDR3 DNA is TGTGCCAGCAGGCCGGGCGGGAGGGTCCCCTCCGAGCAGTACTTC. Translated, it gives CASRPGGRVPSEQYF.

V is TRBV7-2 and J is TRBJ2-2, with D tentatively TRBD2 (5 bases). Trimming shortened V by 6 bases and J by 4 bases, and 12 bases separated the two germline ends. The germline gives CDR1 SGHTA, CDR2 FQGNSA. The CDR3 has 14 residues. The CDR3 DNA follows: TGTGCCAGCAGTGACGGACTTTTCACCGGGGAGCTGTTTTTT. Amino acid sequence: CASSDGLFTGELFF.

This clone was found a few times. The genes are TRBV15 and TRBJ2-1; D not certain. The CDR3 length is 14 residues. V lost 0 bases to trimming and J lost 5 bases, with 8 bases between them. CDR1 is LNHNV, CDR2 YYDKDF, per germline (reference sequence). In DNA, the CDR3 is TGTGCCACCAGCAGAGAGAGGCCGAACAATGAGCAGTTCTTC. Protein sequence: CATSRERPNNEQFF.

The rearrangement joins TRBV28 to TRBJ2-7, with 7 bases that match TRBD1. This CDR3 is built from 14 residues. With V trimmed by 6 bases and J by 5 bases, 10 bases remained unmatched. The germline V gene encodes CDR1 MDHEN and CDR2 SYDVKM. The CDR3 region has the DNA TGTGCCAGCAGACCTCCGGGACAGAGGGACGAGCAGTACTTC. Translating it yields CASRPPGQRDEQYF.

V gene TRBV9 combines with J gene TRBJ1-1, with D possibly being TRBD1 (6 bases). Germline CDR1 and CDR2: SGDLS and YYNGEE. The CDR3 is 13 amino acids. V was cut by 2 bases and J by 5 bases, with 10 bases left in between. The CDR3 is CASSVSQGTEAFF. CDR3 bases: TGTGCCAGCAGCGTTAGCCAGGGGACTGAAGCTTTCTTT.

This rearrangement joins TRBV19 to TRBJ1-2; tentative D call: TRBD1 (6 bases). Trimming left V 7 bases short and J 2 bases short, with 14 bases between. Germline V CDR1 and CDR2: LNHDA, SQIVND (reference sequence). This CDR3 is built from 14 residues. CDR3 sequence reads: CASTPMGANYGYTF. CDR3 nucleotides: TGTGCCAGTACCCCAATGGGGGCCAACTATGGCTACACCTTC.

V and J are TRBV14 and TRBJ2-7, with D perhaps TRBD1 (5 bases). CDR1 is SGHDN and CDR2 is FVKESK in the germline V gene. The V gene lost 3 bases and the J gene lost 5 bases, with 14 bases spanning the gap. The CDR3 is 14 amino acids. The CDR3, as DNA: TGTGCCAGCAGCCATCACAGGCCTGCACACGAGCAGTACTTC. Translation gives CASSHHRPAHEQYF.

The gene calls are TRBV5-4 and TRBJ1-1; TRBD1 is a possible D gene (6 bases). The V and J ends lost 2 bases and 6 bases respectively, with 17 bases between them. Germline V gene lookup returns CDR1 SGHNT and CDR2 YYREEE (reference sequence). The CDR3 consists of 15 residues. CDR3: CASSFGTWREAEAFF. The CDR3 DNA is TGTGCCAGCAGCTTTGGGACATGGAGAGAGGCTGAAGCTTTCTTT.